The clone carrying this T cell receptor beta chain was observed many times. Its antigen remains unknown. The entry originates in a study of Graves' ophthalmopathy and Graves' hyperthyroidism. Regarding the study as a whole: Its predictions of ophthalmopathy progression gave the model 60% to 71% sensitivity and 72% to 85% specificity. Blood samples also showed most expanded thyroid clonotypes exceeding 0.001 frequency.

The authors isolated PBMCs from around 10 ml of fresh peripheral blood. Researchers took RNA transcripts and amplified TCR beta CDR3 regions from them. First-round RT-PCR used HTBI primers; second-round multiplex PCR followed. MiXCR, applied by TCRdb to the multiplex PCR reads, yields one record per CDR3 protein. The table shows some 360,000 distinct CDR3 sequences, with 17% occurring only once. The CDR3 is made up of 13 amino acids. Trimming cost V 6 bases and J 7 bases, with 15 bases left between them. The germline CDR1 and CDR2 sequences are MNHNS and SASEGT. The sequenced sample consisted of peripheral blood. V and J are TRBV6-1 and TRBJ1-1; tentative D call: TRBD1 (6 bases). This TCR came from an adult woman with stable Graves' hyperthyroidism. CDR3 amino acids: CASRHRQAVEAFF. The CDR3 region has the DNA TGTGCCAGCAGACACCGACAGGCCGTTGAAGCTTTCTTT.